This T cell receptor beta chain derives from a study of shared clonotypes between healthy human individuals. At the level of the study: Every donor yielded three CD4 naive, three CD4 memory, two CD8 naive and one CD8 memory plate.

The V end was cut by 0 bases, the J end by 1 base, with 7 bases between. CDR3 size: 15 residues. The germline V gene has CDR1 SGHAT and CDR2 FQNNGV. In the study's own analysis: Junction-only immunoSEQ sequences carried no quality scores, so filtering differed. Produced via immunoSEQ multiplex PCR; TCRdb's table is partial and in-frame only. D and trimming were read from the DNA, whereas the V and J calls and clone size are those reported in that table. In the table there are around 650,000 clones, about 96% of which are singletons. Study-level findings and limits: Naive CD4 clonotypes overlapped across a few donors at around 4.7%.

Cells designated naive CD8 were CD45RO-negative and were positively selected for CCR7, with terminally differentiated effector memory CD45RA+ cells excluded. All donors were healthy HIV-negative adults lacking recent acute infections or vaccinations. This clone was seen just once. Its antigen is not identified. Sequenced input: naive CD8+ T cells sorted from blood. This clonotype originated in a woman in her 30s in good health. This rearrangement joins TRBV11-2 to TRBJ2-1; D gene unclear. The DNA for the CDR3 is TGTGCCAGCAGCTTAGATCCCGATTCCTACAATGAGCAGTTCTTC. The encoded protein is CASSLDPDSYNEQFF.